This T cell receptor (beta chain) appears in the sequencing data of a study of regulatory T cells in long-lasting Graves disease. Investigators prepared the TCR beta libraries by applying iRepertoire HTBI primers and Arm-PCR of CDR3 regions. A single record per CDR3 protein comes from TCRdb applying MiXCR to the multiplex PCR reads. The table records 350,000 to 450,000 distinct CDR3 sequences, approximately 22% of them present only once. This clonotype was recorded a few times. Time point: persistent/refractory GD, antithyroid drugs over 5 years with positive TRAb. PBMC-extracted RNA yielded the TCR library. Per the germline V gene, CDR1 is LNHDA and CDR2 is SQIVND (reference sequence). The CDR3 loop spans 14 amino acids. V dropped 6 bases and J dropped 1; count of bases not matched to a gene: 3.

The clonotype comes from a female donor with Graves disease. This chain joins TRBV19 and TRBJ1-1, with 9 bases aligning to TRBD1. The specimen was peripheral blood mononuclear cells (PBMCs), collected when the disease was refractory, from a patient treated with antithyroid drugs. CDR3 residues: CASRRTGANTEAFF. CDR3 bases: TGTGCCAGTAGGAGGACAGGGGCGAACACTGAAGCTTTCTTT.